The 31 T cell receptor beta chains below come from one sample, sequenced in a study of metastatic and nonmetastatic thyroid tumors (dated by TCRdb to between 2020 and 2021). The library relied on PCR. The sequencing machine was an Illumina HiSeq 4000. TCRdb reanalyzed the raw reads on its own, using fastp at Q25 for trimming and MiXCR for clone calling, and kept in-frame beta chains. For this sample the table gives some 29,000 clones, of which approximately 3.7% were detected only once. 3.2% of the sample rests with the top ten. No treatment had been received by any patient before thyroid surgery. Sequencing was done on a sample of blood. These TCRs come from a male donor with papillary thyroid cancer or a benign thyroid nodule (not recorded which). Some clones in this sample may be carry-over from other donors' samples.

This clone was picked up a small number of times. Germline and junction disagree at one end, which may indicate a read error. The V gene is TRBV5-1, the J gene TRBJ1-3, with D hard to call. Germline CDR1 reads SGHRS; CDR2 reads YFSETQ. This CDR3 spans 14 amino acids. In DNA form, the CDR3 reads TGCGCCAGCAGCTTAGGATCCTCTGGAACCACCATATATTTT. This gives the protein CASSLGSSGTTIYF.

This clone was seen a few times. The chain employs TRBV28 and TRBJ2-7; TRBD2 agrees at 7 bases. This CDR3 region has 14 residues. Germline CDR1 and CDR2: MDHEN and SYDVKM. The V and J ends lost 5 bases and 2 bases, in that order; junction bases with no gene match: 6. CDR3 residues: CASSHQRGTYEQYF. In nucleotides, the CDR3 is TGTGCCAGCAGTCACCAGCGGGGTACCTACGAGCAGTACTTC.

In the case of this clone: The junction differs from germline at one of its ends, possibly a read error. The chain couples TRBV20-1 to TRBJ2-1, with D perhaps matching TRBD2 (6 bases). There are 15 residues in the CDR3. Germline loops: CDR1 DFQATT, CDR2 SNEGSKA (reference sequence). The CDR3, as DNA: TGCAGTGCTAGGGGCGTGGTAGCGGCCTATAATGAGCAGTTCTTC. Translating gives CSARGVVAAYNEQFF.

By sample share, this clone is medium-sized (0.01 to 0.1%). This chain connects TRBV6-1 to TRBJ2-1; the D is unclear. Germline assignment: CDR1 MNHNS and CDR2 SASEGT. V was shortened by 6 bases and J by 5 bases, with 11 bases between the two germline ends. The CDR3 runs 13 residues. CDR3 in amino acids: CASSPDQNNEQFF. CDR3 nucleotides: TGTGCCAGCAGCCCGGACCAAAACAATGAGCAGTTCTTC.

This clone was observed many times. The chain combines TRBV7-9 with TRBJ2-1; TRBD1 agrees at 8 bases. Germline CDR1 reads SEHNR; CDR2 reads FQNEAQ (reference sequence). This CDR3 has 15 amino acids. V lost 1 base and J lost 8; bases outside the gene matches: 7. This chain's CDR3 is CASSLGQGIQYEQFF. The CDR3, as DNA: TGTGCCAGCAGCTTAGGACAGGGGATCCAATATGAGCAGTTCTTC.

Concerning this clone itself: One junction end does not reproduce the germline sequence, and a read error may be involved. The genes are TRBV10-3 and TRBJ1-5; D ambiguous. The CDR3 consists of 15 residues. Germline-derived CDR1 and CDR2 are ENHRY and SYGVKD. CDR3 amino acids: CATSVGEYNKQPQHF. In DNA form, the CDR3 reads TGTGCCACCAGTGTTGGGGAGTATAACAAGCAGCCCCAGCATTTT.

This clone has a count of ten or more. J is TRBJ2-5 and V is TRBV24-1; no definite D call. This CDR3 region has 14 residues. Trimming took 1 base from V and 0 from J, leaving 5 bases between them. The germline V gene has CDR1 KGHDR and CDR2 SFDVKD. The CDR3 nucleotides are TGTGCCACCAGTGATTTACCCTACCAAGAGACCCAGTACTTC. Translation: CATSDLPYQETQYF.

The rearrangement uses TRBV7-9 and TRBJ2-7; 10 bases map to TRBD2. This CDR3 has 16 amino acids. Germline V lookup: CDR1 SEHNR, CDR2 FQNEAQ (reference sequence). The V gene end was trimmed by 4 bases and the J gene end by 6 bases; junction bases not matched to a gene: 12. DNA of the CDR3: TGTGCCAGCAGCTACCTTACACCGGGACTAGCGTCCGAGCAGTACTTC. Protein product: CASSYLTPGLASEQYF.

This clone was detected many times. The chain has TRBV4-3 and TRBJ2-1; D is possibly TRBD2 (5 bases). The V gene's germline CDR1 is LGHNA and CDR2 YSLEER. The V gene lost 1 base and the J gene lost 3 bases, with 13 bases spanning the gap. This CDR3 has 16 residues. The DNA for the CDR3 is TGCGCCAGCAGCCAAGGTTTCAGCGGAAGCTACAATGAGCAGTTCTTC. It encodes CASSQGFSGSYNEQFF.

This clone showed up many times. The chain links TRBV10-3 to TRBJ1-5; D is unresolved. CDR3 length: 15 residues. Trimming took off 4 bases at V and 0 bases at J, with 10 bases between the two ends. Germline V lookup: CDR1 ENHRY, CDR2 SYGVKD. The DNA for the CDR3 is TGTGCCATCAGTGTTGGGGAGTATAGCAATCAGCCCCAGCATTTT. As protein: CAISVGEYSNQPQHF.

This clone came up many times. Here the CDR3 reads CASSRRSNTGELFF. CDR3 nucleotides: TGTGCCAGCTCCCGACGCTCCAACACCGGGGAGCTGTTTTTT. The chain joins TRBV7-2 to TRBJ2-2; unclear D gene. Trimming took 8 bases from V and 2 from J, leaving 12 bases between them. The CDR3 is made up of 14 amino acids. In germline, CDR1 is SGHTA, CDR2 FQGNSA.

This clone has a handful of counts. The chain employs TRBV27 and TRBJ2-3; D gene unclear. Trimming removed 3 bases from V and 0 bases from J, with 10 bases in between. Germline-derived CDR1 and CDR2 are MNHEY and SMNVEV (reference sequence). This CDR3 comprises 15 residues. CDR3 protein: CASSFPGTSTDTQYF. The CDR3 DNA follows: TGTGCCAGCAGTTTTCCCGGAACTAGCACAGATACGCAGTATTTT.

This rearrangement joins TRBV28 to TRBJ1-6, with D hard to call. The CDR3 extends over 12 amino acids. CDR1 MDHEN and CDR2 SYDVKM come from the germline V gene. Between the trimmed V and J ends, which lost 3 bases and 8 bases, there was a span of 5 bases. The CDR3 DNA follows: TGTGCCAGCAGTTTGGTTCATTCACCCCTCCACTTT. Its protein product is CASSLVHSPLHF.

In this sample, this clone turned up many times. The chain carries TRBV7-2 and TRBJ2-3, with D perhaps matching TRBD2 (6 bases). Trimming cost V 5 bases and J 10 bases, with 13 bases left between them. Per the germline V gene, CDR1 is SGHTA and CDR2 is FQGNSA. This CDR3 has 12 amino acids. The CDR3 reads CASSDWGDSQYF. The CDR3 coding sequence is TGTGCCAGCAGCGACTGGGGGGATTCGCAGTATTTT.

This clone occurred many times. V gene TRBV5-1 combines with J gene TRBJ2-1; weak D call: TRBD1 (5 bases). With 4 bases removed from V and 8 bases from J, the gap between germline ends came to 13 bases. This CDR3 has 13 amino acids. In germline, CDR1 is SGHRS, CDR2 YFSETQ. The CDR3 DNA reads TGCGCCAGCAGCCCGACAGTGGAGCATGAGCAGTTCTTC. Translated, it gives CASSPTVEHEQFF.

A word on this clone: The CDR3 end shows no conserved phenylalanine or tryptophan, and so a read error is likely. The chain employs TRBV7-9 and TRBJ2-5, with 7 bases that match TRBD1. This CDR3 has 14 residues. CDR1 SEHNR and CDR2 FQNEAQ come from the germline V gene (reference sequence). The CDR3 DNA reads as TGTGCCAGCAGCTCAGGACAGGCGCAAGAGCCCCAGTACTTA. Encoded protein: CASSSGQAQEPQYL.

This clone has just a few counts. V is TRBV12-3 or TRBV12-4 and J is TRBJ1-2, with 9 bases aligning to TRBD1. J lost 4 bases, V lost 6 bases, and 6 bases had no gene match. This CDR3 has 14 amino acids. CDR3 protein: CASRLQGAGYGYTF. The CDR3 region has the DNA TGTGCCAGCAGACTACAGGGGGCCGGCTATGGCTACACCTTC.

This clone came up many times. The J gene is TRBJ1-3, the V gene TRBV20-1, with D perhaps TRBD1 (6 bases). Trimming removed 5 bases from V and 2 bases from J, with 16 bases in between. The CDR3 has 15 amino acids. From germline, CDR1 is DFQATT and CDR2 SNEGSKA (reference sequence). The CDR3 loop reads CSAEGRGFPGNTIYF. CDR3 sequence (DNA): TGCAGTGCTGAGGGGAGGGGGTTCCCTGGAAACACCATATATTTT.

This clone was seen at least ten times. The chain recombines TRBV10-3 with TRBJ1-1, with a weak D call TRBD1 (6 bases). V was clipped by 0 bases and J by 0 bases, with 8 bases between them. The CDR3 is 15 amino acids. Germline assignment: CDR1 ENHRY and CDR2 SYGVKD. As DNA, the CDR3 is TGTGCCATCAGTGAGTCGGGGGGCGTGAACACTGAAGCTTTCTTT. Encoded protein: CAISESGGVNTEAFF.

The rearrangement joins TRBV6-1 to TRBJ2-2; 12 nucleotides match TRBD1. The V and J ends lost 6 bases and 6 bases, in that order; junction bases with no gene match: 5. This CDR3 is built from 15 residues. Germline V gene data show CDR1 as MNHNS and CDR2 as SASEGT. CDR3 sequence reads: CASRQGQGAAGELFF. In DNA, the CDR3 is TGTGCCAGCAGGCAGGGACAGGGGGCCGCCGGGGAGCTGTTTTTT.

Only a few counts were recorded for this clone. The conserved phenylalanine or tryptophan is not found at the CDR3 terminus, so this likely reflects a read error. The chain carries TRBV7-2 and TRBJ2-7, with 9 bases lining up with TRBD1. The V segment lost 3 bases and the J segment 7 bases; nucleotides outside the gene matches: 10. Looked up from germline, CDR1 is SGHTA and CDR2 is FQGNSA. The CDR3 sequence is 15 residues long. In DNA form, the CDR3 reads TGTGCCAGCAGCTTGGGGACAGGGATCAGTGGGGAGCAGTACTCC. It translates to CASSLGTGISGEQYS.

This clone has at least ten counts. The chain combines TRBV20-1 with TRBJ2-1, with 7 bases identical to TRBD2. Germline CDR1 reads DFQATT; CDR2 reads SNEGSKA (reference sequence). This CDR3 is 16 amino acids long. The V segment lost 5 bases and the J segment 0 bases; nucleotides outside the gene matches: 10. The CDR3 reads CSALATLAASYNEQFF. The CDR3, as DNA: TGCAGTGCTCTTGCCACCCTAGCGGCCTCCTACAATGAGCAGTTCTTC.

This clone appeared a few times. The chain uses TRBV3-1 and TRBJ2-7; D remains ambiguous. V lost 0 bases to trimming and J lost 5 bases, with 11 bases between them. Germline V gene data show CDR1 as LGHDT and CDR2 as YNNKEL (reference sequence). The CDR3 is made up of 14 amino acids. CDR3 sequence: CASSQDHPRDEQYF. CDR3 coding DNA: TGTGCCAGCAGCCAAGACCATCCCCGGGACGAGCAGTACTTC.

The chain is built from TRBV28 and TRBJ2-7, with D uncertain. The CDR3 runs to 13 residues. V was clipped by 6 bases and J by 2 bases, with 11 bases between them. Germline V lookup: CDR1 MDHEN, CDR2 SYDVKM. The CDR3 spells CASSKAIAYEQYF. DNA for the CDR3: TGTGCCAGCAGCAAAGCGATTGCCTACGAGCAGTACTTC.

The J gene is TRBJ1-2, the V gene TRBV28; no reliable D call. The V gene's germline CDR1 is MDHEN and CDR2 SYDVKM. The CDR3 spans 13 residues. V shed 5 bases and J shed 6 bases, with 13 bases lying between them. The CDR3 spells CASSHSAVHGYTF. The DNA of the CDR3 is TGTGCCAGCAGTCACAGCGCGGTTCATGGCTACACCTTC.

A word on this clone: The limits of the CDR3 on the DNA are not certain, so only TCRdb's listed CDR3 is given. The chain links TRBV12-3 or TRBV12-4 to TRBJ2-7; TRBD1, the table's D call, was not compared with the DNA. The CDR3 spans 17 amino acids, including both terminal residues. CDR3 loop: CASSFGQGRKVTYEQYF.

Only a few counts were recorded for this clone. The rearrangement joins TRBV20-1 to TRBJ2-2; D is unclear. Germline lookup yields CDR1 DFQATT and CDR2 SNEGSKA (reference sequence). Trimming took 3 bases from V and 6 from J, leaving 8 bases between them. The CDR3 sequence is 12 residues long. CDR3 sequence (DNA): TGCAGTGCTAGGTCCCCTTCCGGGGAGCTGTTTTTT. Translating gives CSARSPSGELFF.

This clone appeared a few times. This chain uses TRBV6-2 or TRBV6-3 with TRBJ1-6; D is ambiguous. The germline gives CDR1 MNHEY, CDR2 SVGEGT. V lost 8 bases to trimming and J lost 7 bases, with 12 bases between them. This CDR3 contains 13 residues. The CDR3 spells CASAGAWNSPLHF. The CDR3 DNA reads as TGTGCCAGCGCAGGAGCGTGGAATTCACCCCTCCACTTT.

This clone was counted a few times. This sequence joins TRBV6-2 or TRBV6-3 and TRBJ1-1; D may be TRBD1 (5 bases). This CDR3 region has 15 residues. Germline V gene sequence: CDR1 MNHEY, CDR2 SVGEGT. Trimming cost V 2 bases and J 4 bases, with 14 bases left between them. CDR3 nucleotide sequence: TGTGCCAGCAGTTACCAAATCCAGGGTCTCACTGAAGCTTTCTTT. Translated: CASSYQIQGLTEAFF.

Turning to this clone: The junction shows a germline mismatch at one end, possibly a read error. This chain joins TRBV6-2 or TRBV6-3 and TRBJ2-6; D remains ambiguous. The CDR3 is 14 amino acids. In germline, CDR1 is MNHEY, CDR2 SVGEGT. The CDR3 spells CASIRVSGANVLTF. The CDR3 DNA is TGTGCCAGCATCCGTGTTTCTGGTGCCAACGTGCTGACTTTC.

This clone has only a few counts. The rearrangement links TRBV6-1 to TRBJ2-3; D uncertain. This CDR3 spans 11 amino acids. The germline V gene encodes CDR1 MNHNS and CDR2 SASEGT. Between the trimmed V and J ends, which lost 8 bases and 2 bases, there was a span of 5 bases. The CDR3 sequence is CASRITDTQYF. The CDR3 DNA is TGTGCCAGCCGGATCACAGATACGCAGTATTTT.